This passage covers 30 T cell receptor beta chains from one sample sequenced in a study of CD8 T cells in Susac syndrome. cDNA came from about 0.5 to 1 ug RNA primed by random hexamers. TCRdb fed the immunoSEQ multiplex PCR reads into MiXCR, producing one record per CDR3 protein. The sample carries about 80,000 distinct CDR3 sequences, more than 85% recorded once. Sequenced sample: CD4+ T cells from PBMCs. These receptor sequences come from a human donor with Susac syndrome.

The V gene is TRBV30, the J gene TRBJ2-7; unclear D gene. V lost 8 bases and J lost 6, with 11 bases in between. Germline V gene lookup returns CDR1 GTSNPN and CDR2 SVGIG (reference sequence). The CDR3 is made up of 10 amino acids. The CDR3 DNA sequence: TGTGCCGCTGCTAGGATCGAGCAGTACTTC. It specifies CAAARIEQYF.

This clonotype was detected only once. CDR3 residues: CASSLDSASGGNTDTQYF. The DNA of the CDR3 is TGTGCCAGCAGCTTAGACTCGGCTAGCGGGGGAAACACAGATACGCAGTATTTT. The gene calls are TRBV7-8 and TRBJ2-3; 10 nucleotides align to TRBD2. V trimming: 1 base; J trimming: 2 bases; junction bases outside the gene matches: 9. The CDR3 has 18 amino acids. Germline V gene data show CDR1 as SGHVS and CDR2 as FQNEAQ.

The CDR3 region is CASSLMGSYGYTF. The DNA of the CDR3 is TGTGCCAGCAGCTTAATGGGTAGCTATGGCTACACCTTC. The V and J genes are TRBV7-2 and TRBJ1-2, with D uncertain. Trimming removed 2 bases from V and 4 bases from J, with 8 bases in between. Looked up from germline, CDR1 is SGHTA and CDR2 is FQGNSA. The CDR3 runs 13 residues.

V and J are TRBV18 and TRBJ2-7, with a tentative D call TRBD1 (6 bases). The V end was cut by 6 bases, the J end by 4 bases, with 10 bases between. The CDR3 is 12 amino acids. Germline CDR1 KGHSH, CDR2 LQKENI. This chain's CDR3 is CASSSRGYEQYF. CDR3 bases: TGTGCCAGCTCGTCTAGGGGGTACGAGCAGTACTTC.

This rearrangement joins TRBV5-4 to TRBJ2-2, with D unresolved. V was cut by 2 bases and J by 9 bases, with 8 bases left in between. The CDR3 length is 12 residues. The germline gives CDR1 SGHNT, CDR2 YYREEE (reference sequence). The CDR3 DNA reads TGTGCCAGCAGCTTTATCGGCCGGGAGCTGTTTTTT. Protein: CASSFIGRELFF.

The rearrangement uses TRBV28 and TRBJ2-7, with a possible D match to TRBD2 (5 bases). V lost 6 bases, J lost 2 bases, and 14 bases lay in between. Looked up from germline, CDR1 is MDHEN and CDR2 is SYDVKM. CDR3 length equals 14 residues. The CDR3 is CASRSSTGAYEQYF. The CDR3 DNA is TGTGCCAGCAGGTCCTCCACCGGGGCCTACGAGCAGTACTTC.

The gene calls are TRBV6-1 and TRBJ2-3; D uncertain. Between the trimmed V and J ends, which lost 2 bases and 7 bases, there was a span of 10 bases. The V gene's germline CDR1 is MNHNS and CDR2 SASEGT. The CDR3 length is 13 residues. DNA of the CDR3: TGTGCCAGCAGTGAAAAGGCGGCTAATACGCAGTATTTT. The encoded protein is CASSEKAANTQYF.

The chain combines TRBV12-3 or TRBV12-4 with TRBJ1-6, with TRBD1 matching 9 bases. This CDR3 region has 18 residues. Unmatched junction bases numbered 7, after V lost 3 bases and J lost 1 base. This CDR3 reads CASSFLTGTGSYNSPLHF. The CDR3 coding sequence is TGTGCCAGCAGTTTCCTAACAGGGACAGGGTCCTATAATTCACCCCTCCACTTT.

V gene TRBV5-8 combines with J gene TRBJ1-1; unclear D gene. V was pared by 5 bases and J by 1 base, with 9 bases between. Germline V gene lookup returns CDR1 SGHTS and CDR2 YDEGEE. The CDR3 runs 13 residues. The CDR3 coding sequence is TGTGCCAGCAGTTTACAGCCGAACACTGAAGCTTTCTTT. Its translation: CASSLQPNTEAFF.

The V call is TRBV25-1, the J call TRBJ1-2; 9 nucleotides agree with TRBD1. The CDR3 extends over 14 amino acids. V gave up 5 bases and J gave up 4 bases; unmatched junction bases: 5. Germline values: CDR1 MGHDK, CDR2 SYGVNS. CDR3: CASSPRDRAYGYTF. As DNA, the CDR3 is TGTGCCAGCAGTCCCCGGGACAGGGCCTATGGCTACACCTTC.

This chain connects TRBV13 to TRBJ2-6; TRBD1 aligns across 7 bases. V shed 3 bases and J 0 bases; nucleotides not matched to a gene: 11. CDR1 and CDR2 (germline): PRHDT, FYEKMQ (reference sequence). There are 19 residues in the CDR3. CDR3 protein: CASSFVKGQTPSGANVLTF. CDR3 DNA sequence: TGTGCCAGCAGCTTCGTGAAGGGACAGACACCCTCTGGGGCCAACGTCCTGACTTTC. Using reference TRBV13 and TRBJ2-6 for the parts outside the CDR3, the full variable domain is AAGVIQSPRHLIKEKRETATLKCYPIPRHDTVYWYQQGPGQDPQFLISFYEKMQSDKGSIPDRFSAQQFSDYHSELNMSSLELGDSALYFCASSFVKGQTPSGANVLTFGAGSRLTVL.

The J gene is TRBJ1-2, the V gene TRBV28; TRBD1 matches at 8 bases. CDR1 is MDHEN, CDR2 SYDVKM, per germline. The CDR3 totals 15 residues. Trimming at V came to 4 bases and at J to 1 base, leaving 5 bases not matched to a gene. This CDR3 reads CASSSTGQDNYGYTF. CDR3 nucleotide sequence: TGTGCCAGCAGTTCCACGGGACAGGATAACTATGGCTACACCTTC.

This rearrangement joins TRBV12-5 to TRBJ1-1; 9 bases align to TRBD1. There are 14 residues in the CDR3. Germline V CDR1 and CDR2: LGHNT, FRNRAP. Losses at the gene ends were 7 bases for V and 3 bases for J; bases not matched to a gene: 6. The CDR3 DNA reads as TGTGCTAGTGCCCCGGGACAGGGAGACACTGAAGCTTTCTTT. Translation: CASAPGQGDTEAFF.

The rearrangement uses TRBV7-9 and TRBJ2-6; 10 bases align to TRBD1. The length of the CDR3 is 18 residues. Germline CDR1 reads SEHNR; CDR2 reads FQNEAQ (reference sequence). V trimming: 6 bases; J trimming: 2 bases; junction bases outside the gene matches: 10. The CDR3 region is CASSSWDRGIAGANVLTF. In nucleotides, the CDR3 is TGTGCCAGCAGTTCGTGGGACAGGGGTATCGCTGGGGCCAACGTCCTGACTTTC.

CDR3 amino acids: CASSLWGTGKNEQYF. The CDR3 DNA sequence: TGTGCCAGCAGCCTTTGGGGGACAGGAAAAAACGAGCAGTACTTC. The chain recombines TRBV7-3 with TRBJ2-7; 8 nucleotides agree with TRBD1. Germline values: CDR1 SGHTA, CDR2 FQGTGA. V shed 5 bases and J 5 bases; nucleotides not matched to a gene: 11. The CDR3 spans 15 residues.

This chain uses TRBV5-1 with TRBJ1-1, with a tentative D call TRBD1 (6 bases). The CDR3 sequence is 16 residues long. Trimming removed 3 bases from V and 0 bases from J, with 15 bases in between. Germline CDR1 and CDR2: SGHRS and YFSETQ. The CDR3 reads CASSWGGQTLNTEAFF. CDR3 DNA: TGCGCCAGCAGCTGGGGGGGACAAACCTTGAACACTGAAGCTTTCTTT.

The V call is TRBV15, the J call TRBJ2-1; TRBD2 aligns across 10 bases. With 8 bases clipped from V and 2 bases from J, the junction kept 6 bases outside the gene matches. The V gene's germline CDR1 is LNHNV and CDR2 YYDKDF (reference sequence). CDR3 length: 15 amino acids. CDR3 sequence: CATCQAGGPYNEQFF. CDR3 DNA: TGTGCCACCTGCCAAGCGGGAGGGCCCTACAATGAGCAGTTCTTC.

The chain links TRBV7-2 to TRBJ2-7; the D gene is possibly TRBD2 (5 bases). CDR1 SGHTA and CDR2 FQGNSA come from the germline V gene. The CDR3 covers 18 residues. V was pared by 5 bases and J by 0 bases, with 23 bases between. CDR3 nucleotides: TGTGCCAGCAGCACGGCGGGTCTCCTCGGAGGAAGCTCCTACGAGCAGTACTTC. It encodes CASSTAGLLGGSSYEQYF.

The chain carries TRBV6-1 and TRBJ2-3; D is ambiguous. Trimming stripped 4 bases from V and 1 base from J, with 6 bases between. CDR3 length: 13 amino acids. Germline CDR1 MNHNS, CDR2 SASEGT. In DNA, the CDR3 is TGTGCCAGCAGTGTGCCGGGCACAGATACGCAGTATTTT. It codes for CASSVPGTDTQYF.

The J gene is TRBJ1-5, the V gene TRBV6-2 or TRBV6-3, with 7 bases matching TRBD1. Germline CDR1 reads MNHEY; CDR2 reads SVGEGT. With 6 bases clipped from V and 2 bases from J, the junction kept 7 bases outside the gene matches. The CDR3 runs 15 residues. CDR3 residues: CASSQRGPGNQPQHF. DNA of the CDR3: TGTGCCAGCAGCCAGAGGGGGCCTGGCAATCAGCCCCAGCATTTT.

This CDR3 reads CASSLTRSGGRYEQYF. In DNA, the CDR3 is TGTGCCAGCAGTTTAACAAGGTCAGGGGGCCGCTACGAGCAGTACTTC. The V call is TRBV28, the J call TRBJ2-7, with 8 nucleotides matching TRBD1. The CDR3 sequence is 16 residues long. The germline gives CDR1 MDHEN, CDR2 SYDVKM. V shed 2 bases, J shed 3 bases, and the junction held 9 bases outside the gene matches.

The V and J genes are TRBV27 and TRBJ2-1; 8 bases match TRBD2. V lost 6 bases, J lost 5 bases, and 6 bases stayed unmatched. CDR3 size: 14 residues. Germline CDR1 is MNHEY and CDR2 is SMNVEV (reference sequence). The CDR3 bases are TGTGCCAGCAGCCGCCCGGGAGGGAACAATGAGCAGTTCTTC. Translation: CASSRPGGNNEQFF.

This clonotype was seen once. This sequence joins TRBV3-1 and TRBJ2-1; 9 positions agree with TRBD2. V trimming: 5 bases; J trimming: 0 bases; junction bases outside the gene matches: 5. Germline assignment: CDR1 LGHDT and CDR2 YNNKEL (reference sequence). The CDR3 contains 16 residues. The CDR3 loop reads CASSLVSGGSYNEQFF. CDR3 sequence (DNA): TGTGCCAGCAGCTTGGTTAGCGGGGGCTCCTACAATGAGCAGTTCTTC.

The chain joins TRBV11-3 to TRBJ2-1; no clear D. The CDR3 spans 13 residues. Germline V CDR1 and CDR2: SGHNT, YENEEA. Trimming shortened V by 5 bases and J by 10 bases, and 15 bases separated the two germline ends. In DNA, the CDR3 is TGTGCCAGCAGCCCTCGACTTAAAGGGGAGCAGTTCTTC. Protein product: CASSPRLKGEQFF.

This chain uses TRBV28 with TRBJ1-2; D might be TRBD1 (6 bases). The V and J ends lost 5 bases and 4 bases respectively, with 11 bases between them. CDR3 length: 13 amino acids. The germline gives CDR1 MDHEN, CDR2 SYDVKM. This chain's CDR3 is CASSPGVVYGYTF. CDR3 sequence (DNA): TGTGCCAGCAGTCCAGGGGTGGTCTATGGCTACACCTTC.

The rearrangement joins TRBV12-3 or TRBV12-4 to TRBJ2-3, with 8 positions matching TRBD2. The trim removed 0 bases at V and 2 bases at J, leaving 1 base unmatched. The CDR3 is 15 amino acids. This chain's CDR3 is CASSLASGATDTQYF. The CDR3 DNA is TGTGCCAGCAGTTTAGCTAGCGGGGCCACAGATACGCAGTATTTT.

V is TRBV6-2 or TRBV6-3 and J is TRBJ2-1, with TRBD1 as a possible D gene (5 bases). Germline assignment: CDR1 MNHEY and CDR2 SVGEGT. The CDR3 totals 13 residues. Between the trimmed V and J ends, which lost 0 bases and 7 bases, there was a span of 7 bases. CDR3 sequence: CASSYSDSNEQFF. The CDR3 DNA reads TGTGCCAGCAGTTACTCTGACAGTAATGAGCAGTTCTTC.

The chain is built from TRBV12-3 or TRBV12-4 and TRBJ2-7; D not certain. The CDR3 sequence is 14 residues long. V shed 4 bases and J shed 2 bases, with 12 bases lying between them. The DNA of the CDR3 is TGTGCCAGCAGTTACTCAGCCGTCGCCTACGAGCAGTACTTC. Its translation is CASSYSAVAYEQYF.

The chain employs TRBV28 and TRBJ2-5; D may correspond to TRBD1 or TRBD2 (5 bases each). Trimming cost V 3 bases and J 10 bases, with 18 bases left between them. Germline V gene lookup returns CDR1 MDHEN and CDR2 SYDVKM. The CDR3 extends over 14 amino acids. CDR3: CASSFRRGRRDQYF. The CDR3 DNA is TGTGCCAGCAGTTTCCGTCGGGGCCGCAGAGACCAGTACTTC.

J is TRBJ2-7 and V is TRBV18, with 9 bases identical to TRBD2. Germline values: CDR1 KGHSH, CDR2 LQKENI. The CDR3 runs to 15 residues. V lost 10 bases and J lost 2; bases outside the gene matches: 12. The CDR3 spells CATLQGAGGPYEQYF. The DNA for the CDR3 is TGTGCCACCCTCCAGGGAGCGGGGGGCCCCTACGAGCAGTACTTC. Looking up the rest from reference TRBV18 and TRBJ2-7 gives the full variable domain: NAGVMQNPRHLVRRRGQEARLRCSPMKGHSHVYWYRQLPEEGLKFMVYLQKENIIDESGMPKERFSAEFPKEGPSILRIQQVVRGDSAAYFCATLQGAGGPYEQYFGPGTRLTVT.